This T cell receptor beta chain was retrieved from a study of blood T cell repertoires in COVID-19. Background on the study: Spain, Italy and the United States supplied samples that represented acute and convalescent COVID-19. T cells, B-cell-depleted T cells, or PBMCs provided the cDNA or gDNA that served as material.

Study processing details: Counts of nucleated cells, estimated from reference gene primer amplification, were obtained. Sequenced by immunoSEQ multiplex PCR; TCRdb stores in-frame clones only, minus some. V and J calls and clone size are those listed in that table; D and trimming were worked out from the DNA. The sample has roughly 150,000 clones, roughly 80% seen once. V lost 3 bases and J lost 6, with 6 bases in between. The CDR3 runs to 13 residues. CDR1 MNHEY and CDR2 SVGEGT come from the germline V gene. Input material: peripheral blood. The TCR was taken from a man aged 65-85 years with acute or convalescent COVID-19. J is TRBJ2-6 and V is TRBV6-2 or TRBV6-3; no reliable D call. The CDR3 region has the DNA TGTGCCAGCAGTTATTCCGTGGCCAACGTCCTGACTTTC. This translates into CASSYSVANVLTF.